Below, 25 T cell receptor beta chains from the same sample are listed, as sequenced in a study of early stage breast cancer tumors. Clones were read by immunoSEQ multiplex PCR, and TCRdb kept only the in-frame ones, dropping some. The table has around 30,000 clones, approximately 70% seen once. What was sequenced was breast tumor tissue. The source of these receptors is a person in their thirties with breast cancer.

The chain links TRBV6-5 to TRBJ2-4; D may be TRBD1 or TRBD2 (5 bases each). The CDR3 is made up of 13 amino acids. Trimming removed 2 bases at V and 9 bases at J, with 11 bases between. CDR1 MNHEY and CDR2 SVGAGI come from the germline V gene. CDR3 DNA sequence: TGTGCCAGCAGTTACCCCGGGACCCTCATTCAGTACTTC. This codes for CASSYPGTLIQYF.

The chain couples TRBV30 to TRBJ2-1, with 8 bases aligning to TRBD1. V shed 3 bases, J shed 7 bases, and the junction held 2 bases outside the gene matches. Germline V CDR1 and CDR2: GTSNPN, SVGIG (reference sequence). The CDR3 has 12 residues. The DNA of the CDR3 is TGTGCCTGGAGCCGACAGGGGAATGAGCAGTTCTTC. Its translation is CAWSRQGNEQFF.

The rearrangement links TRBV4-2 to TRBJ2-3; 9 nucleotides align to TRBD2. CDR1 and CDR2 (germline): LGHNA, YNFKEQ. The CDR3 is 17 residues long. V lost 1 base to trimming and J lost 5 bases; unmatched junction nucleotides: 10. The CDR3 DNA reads TGTGCCAGCAGCCAAGGTCTGATAGCGGGAGTAGGAGATACGCAGTATTTT. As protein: CASSQGLIAGVGDTQYF.

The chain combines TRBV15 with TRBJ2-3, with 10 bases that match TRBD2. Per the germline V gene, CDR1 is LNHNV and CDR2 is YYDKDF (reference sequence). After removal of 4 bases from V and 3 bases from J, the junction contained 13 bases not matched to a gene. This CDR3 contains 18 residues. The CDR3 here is CATSTGLAVRGRTDTQYF. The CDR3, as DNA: TGTGCCACCAGCACAGGACTAGCGGTTAGGGGTAGGACAGATACGCAGTATTTT.

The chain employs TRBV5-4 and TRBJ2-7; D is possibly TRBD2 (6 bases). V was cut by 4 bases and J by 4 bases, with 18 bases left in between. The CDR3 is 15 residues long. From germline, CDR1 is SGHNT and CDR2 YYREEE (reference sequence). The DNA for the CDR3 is TGTGCCAGCAGCCAAAGACTAGTCGGGTCATACGAGCAGTACTTC. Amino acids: CASSQRLVGSYEQYF.

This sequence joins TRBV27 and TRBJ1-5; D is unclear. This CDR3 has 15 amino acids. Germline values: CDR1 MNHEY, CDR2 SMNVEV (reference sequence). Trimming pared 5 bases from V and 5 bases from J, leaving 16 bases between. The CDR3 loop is CASSPLEAGHQPQHF. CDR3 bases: TGTGCCAGCAGTCCACTTGAGGCAGGACATCAGCCCCAGCATTTT.

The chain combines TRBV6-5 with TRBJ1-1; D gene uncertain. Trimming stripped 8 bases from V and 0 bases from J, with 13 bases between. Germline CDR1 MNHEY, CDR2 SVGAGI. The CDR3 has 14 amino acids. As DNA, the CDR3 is TGTGCCAGCTCCCGGTTGTCTCTGAACACTGAAGCTTTCTTT. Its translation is CASSRLSLNTEAFF.

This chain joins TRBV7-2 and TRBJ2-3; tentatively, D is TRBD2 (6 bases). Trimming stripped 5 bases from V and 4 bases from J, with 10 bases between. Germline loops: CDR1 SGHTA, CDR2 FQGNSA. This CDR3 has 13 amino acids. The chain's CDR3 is CASSRIAADTQYF. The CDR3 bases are TGTGCCAGCAGCCGAATAGCGGCAGATACGCAGTATTTT.

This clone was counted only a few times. The CDR3 DNA reads as TGTGCCAGCAGCCTCGGACAGGGGGCCCAGCCCCAGCATTTT. Translated, it gives CASSLGQGAQPQHF. J is TRBJ1-5 and V is TRBV4-2, with 11 bases matching TRBD1. In germline, CDR1 is LGHNA, CDR2 YNFKEQ. CDR3 length equals 14 residues. J gave up 7 bases and V 4 bases, and 3 bases lay outside the gene matches.

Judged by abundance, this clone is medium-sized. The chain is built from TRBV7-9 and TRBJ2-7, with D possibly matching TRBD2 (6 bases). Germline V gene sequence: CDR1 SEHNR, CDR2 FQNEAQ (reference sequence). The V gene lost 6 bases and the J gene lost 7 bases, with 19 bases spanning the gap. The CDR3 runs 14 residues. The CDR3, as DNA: TGTGCCAGCAGTCAAGGATTTGGGGGAGGAGAGCAGTACTTC. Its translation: CASSQGFGGGEQYF.

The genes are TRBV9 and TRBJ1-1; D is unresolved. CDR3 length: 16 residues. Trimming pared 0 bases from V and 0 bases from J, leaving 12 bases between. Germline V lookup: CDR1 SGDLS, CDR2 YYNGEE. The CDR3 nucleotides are TGTGCCAGCAGCGTAGGGGAAGAGAGAGTGAACACTGAAGCTTTCTTT. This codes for CASSVGEERVNTEAFF.

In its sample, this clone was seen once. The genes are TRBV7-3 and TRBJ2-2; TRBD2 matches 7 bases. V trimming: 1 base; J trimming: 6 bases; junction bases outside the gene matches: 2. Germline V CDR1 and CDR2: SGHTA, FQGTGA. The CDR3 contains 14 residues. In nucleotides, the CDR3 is TGTGCCAGCAGCTTAAGCGGGAGCCCCGGGGAGCTGTTTTTT. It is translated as CASSLSGSPGELFF.

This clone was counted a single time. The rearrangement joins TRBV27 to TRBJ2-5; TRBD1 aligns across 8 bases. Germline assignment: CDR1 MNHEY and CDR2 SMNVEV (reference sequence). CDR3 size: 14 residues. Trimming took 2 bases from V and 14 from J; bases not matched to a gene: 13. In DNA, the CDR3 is TGTGCCAGCAGTTTAAGCGGCAGGGGGCCCCGTCAATACTTC. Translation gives CASSLSGRGPRQYF.

CDR3 sequence (DNA): TGTGCCAGCAGTAGCGGGAGGGACACCGGGGAGCTGTTTTTT. It specifies CASSSGRDTGELFF. The chain carries TRBV6-4 and TRBJ2-2, with 10 bases identical to TRBD2. Germline CDR1 reads MRHNA; CDR2 reads SNTAGT. The J segment lost 3 bases and the V segment lost 5 bases, leaving 0 bases of the junction unmatched. The length of the CDR3 is 14 residues.

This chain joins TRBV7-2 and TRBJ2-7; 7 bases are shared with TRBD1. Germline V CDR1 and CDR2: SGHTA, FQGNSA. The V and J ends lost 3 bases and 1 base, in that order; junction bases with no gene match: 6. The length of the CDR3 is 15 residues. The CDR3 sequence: CASSLGPGQSYEQYF. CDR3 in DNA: TGTGCCAGCAGCTTGGGACCGGGACAGTCCTACGAGCAGTACTTC. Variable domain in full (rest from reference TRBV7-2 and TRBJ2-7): GAGVSQSPSNKVTEKGKDVELRCDPISGHTALYWYRQSLGQGLEFLIYFQGNSAPDKSGLPSDRFSAERTGGSVSTLTIQRTQQEDSAVYLCASSLGPGQSYEQYFGPGTRLTVT.

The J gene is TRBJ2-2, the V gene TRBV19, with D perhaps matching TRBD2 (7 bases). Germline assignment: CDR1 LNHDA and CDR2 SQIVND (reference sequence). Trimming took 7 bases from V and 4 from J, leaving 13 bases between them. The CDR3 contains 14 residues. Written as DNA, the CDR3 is TGTGCCAGTAACGGAAGGGGGGGCACCGGGGAGCTGTTTTTT. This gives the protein CASNGRGGTGELFF.

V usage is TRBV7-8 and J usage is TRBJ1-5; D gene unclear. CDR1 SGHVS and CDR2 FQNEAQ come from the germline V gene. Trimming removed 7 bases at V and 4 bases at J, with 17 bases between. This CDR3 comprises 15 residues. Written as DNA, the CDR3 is TGTGCCAGCACCAAGGGAGGGCAGGAAAATCAGCCCCAGCATTTT. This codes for CASTKGGQENQPQHF. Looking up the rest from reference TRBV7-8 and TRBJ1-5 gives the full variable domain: GAGVSQSPRYKVAKRGQDVALRCDPISGHVSLFWYQQALGQGPEFLTYFQNEAQLDKSGLPSDRFFAERPEGSVSTLKIQRTQQEDSAVYLCASTKGGQENQPQHFGDGTRLSIL.

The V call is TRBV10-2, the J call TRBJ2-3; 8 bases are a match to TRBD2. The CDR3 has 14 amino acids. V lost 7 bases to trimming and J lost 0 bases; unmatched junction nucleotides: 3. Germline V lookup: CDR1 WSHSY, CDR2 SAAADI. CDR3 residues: CASNLAGSTDTQYF. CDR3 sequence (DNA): TGCGCCAGCAATTTAGCGGGGAGCACAGATACGCAGTATTTT.

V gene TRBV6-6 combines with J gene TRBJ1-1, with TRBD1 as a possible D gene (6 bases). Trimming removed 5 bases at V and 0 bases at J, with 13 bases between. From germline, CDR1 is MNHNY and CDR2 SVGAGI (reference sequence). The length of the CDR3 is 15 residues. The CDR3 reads CASSPNDRMNTEAFF. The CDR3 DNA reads TGTGCCAGCAGTCCGAATGACAGGATGAACACTGAAGCTTTCTTT.

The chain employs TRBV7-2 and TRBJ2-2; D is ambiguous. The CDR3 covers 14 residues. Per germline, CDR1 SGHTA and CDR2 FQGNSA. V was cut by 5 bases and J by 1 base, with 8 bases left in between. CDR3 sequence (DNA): TGTGCCAGCAGCCTCCCCTGGAACACCGGGGAGCTGTTTTTT. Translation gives CASSLPWNTGELFF.

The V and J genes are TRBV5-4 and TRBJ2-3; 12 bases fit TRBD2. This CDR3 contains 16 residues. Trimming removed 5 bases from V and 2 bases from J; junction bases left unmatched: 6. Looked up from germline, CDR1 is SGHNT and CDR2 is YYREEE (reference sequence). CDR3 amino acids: CASRQTSGSPTDTQYF. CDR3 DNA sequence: TGTGCCAGCAGGCAGACTAGCGGGAGTCCCACAGATACGCAGTATTTT.

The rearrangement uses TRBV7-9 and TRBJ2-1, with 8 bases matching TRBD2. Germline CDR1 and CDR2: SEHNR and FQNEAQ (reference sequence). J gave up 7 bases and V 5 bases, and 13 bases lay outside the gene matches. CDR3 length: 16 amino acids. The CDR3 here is CASSPLGAGVNNEQFF. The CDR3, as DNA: TGTGCCAGCAGCCCCTTGGGAGCGGGAGTGAATAATGAGCAGTTCTTC.

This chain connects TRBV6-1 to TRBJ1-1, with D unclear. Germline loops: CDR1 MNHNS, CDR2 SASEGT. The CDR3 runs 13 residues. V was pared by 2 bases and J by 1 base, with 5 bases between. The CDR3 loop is CASSETGNTEAFF. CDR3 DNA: TGTGCCAGCAGTGAAACGGGGAACACTGAAGCTTTCTTT.

The CDR3 bases are TGCGCCAGCAGCGCCACTAGCGGGAAGAGCAATGAGCAGTTCTTC. Protein sequence: CASSATSGKSNEQFF. The genes are TRBV4-3 and TRBJ2-1, with TRBD2 matching over 10 bases. CDR1 and CDR2 (germline): LGHNA, YSLEER. The V segment lost 5 bases and the J segment 6 bases; nucleotides outside the gene matches: 7. CDR3 length: 15 amino acids.

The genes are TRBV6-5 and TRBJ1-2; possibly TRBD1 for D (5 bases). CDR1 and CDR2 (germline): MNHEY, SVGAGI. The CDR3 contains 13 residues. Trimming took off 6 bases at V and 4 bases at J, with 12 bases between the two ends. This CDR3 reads CASSPLGAYGYTF. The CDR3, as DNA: TGTGCCAGCAGCCCCTTAGGGGCCTATGGCTACACCTTC.